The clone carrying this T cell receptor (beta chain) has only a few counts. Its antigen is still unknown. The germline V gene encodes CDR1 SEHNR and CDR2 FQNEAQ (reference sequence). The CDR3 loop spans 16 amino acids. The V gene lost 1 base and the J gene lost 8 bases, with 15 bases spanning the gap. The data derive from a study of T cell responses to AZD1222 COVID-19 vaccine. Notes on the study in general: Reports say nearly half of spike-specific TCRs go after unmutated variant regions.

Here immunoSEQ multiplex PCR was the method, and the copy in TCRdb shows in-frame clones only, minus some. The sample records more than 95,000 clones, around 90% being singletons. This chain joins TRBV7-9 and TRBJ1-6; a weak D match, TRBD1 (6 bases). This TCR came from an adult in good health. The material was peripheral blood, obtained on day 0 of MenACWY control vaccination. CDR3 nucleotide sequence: TGTGCCAGCAGCTTAGTACTGAGGGGGTCGGATTCACCCCTCCACTTT. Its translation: CASSLVLRGSDSPLHF.